The T cell receptor beta chain described here comes from a study of identical twins. TCRdb fed the 5' RACE reads into MiXCR, producing one record per CDR3 protein. The sample comprises 350,000 to 450,000 distinct CDR3 sequences, roughly 20% of which are singletons, and 9.5% to 15% rests with the top ten. The CDR3 contains 16 residues. Germline lookup yields CDR1 SGHDT and CDR2 YYEEEE. V shed 2 bases, J shed 3 bases, and the junction held 8 bases outside the gene matches. This clonotype turned up a few times. This TCR came from a man between 50 and 59 years old in good health. The chain combines TRBV5-6 with TRBJ2-7, with TRBD2 matching over 10 bases. The sequenced sample was naive T cells sorted from blood. DNA of the CDR3: TGTGCCAGCAGCTTAATAGCGGGGGGCCAAAGCTACGAGCAGTACTTC. Protein: CASSLIAGGQSYEQYF.